These 25 T cell receptor beta chains originate from one sample sequenced in a study of T cell clonotyping in hematopoietic cell transplantation. Profiling relied on immunoSEQ multiplex PCR, and the TCRdb table lists in-frame clones only, not all of them. The table includes approximately 8,400 clones, about 70% detected once. The sequencing used peripheral blood mononuclear cells, collected 100 days after allogeneic stem cell transplant. The receptor set was obtained from a male patient between 60 and 69 years old who had an allogeneic stem cell transplant from an unrelated donor, so the T cells may come from the graft donor. Some clones in this sample may be carry-over from other donors' samples.

The gene calls are TRBV23-1 and TRBJ2-4, with D tentatively TRBD2 (6 bases). TRBV23-1 is classed as an ORF, of uncertain function. V dropped 7 bases and J dropped 6 bases, with 19 bases sitting between them. This CDR3 has 15 amino acids. The CDR3 DNA reads TGCGCCAGCAACCGGGACTCGGCGTCATTAAACATTCAGTACTTC. Translating gives CASNRDSASLNIQYF.

Notes on this clone: Other DNA sequences in this sample translate to the same CDR3. The chain employs TRBV11-2 and TRBJ1-1; the D gene is possibly TRBD1 (5 bases). Germline CDR1 SGHAT, CDR2 FQNNGV. The CDR3 is made up of 14 amino acids. V was cut by 3 bases and J by 0 bases, with 8 bases left in between. CDR3 sequence (DNA): TGTGCCAGCAGCTTTGCAGGGATGAACACTGAAGCTTTCTTT. It encodes CASSFAGMNTEAFF.

The chain is built from TRBV6-5 and TRBJ1-5; TRBD1 might be the D (6 bases). V was trimmed by 2 bases and J by 7 bases, leaving 12 bases between them. The CDR3 extends over 14 amino acids. Germline CDR1 and CDR2: MNHEY and SVGAGI. CDR3 DNA: TGTGCCAGCAGTTACACAGGGATGGGGCAGCCCCAGCATTTT. Amino acids: CASSYTGMGQPQHF.

V and J are TRBV6-5 and TRBJ2-7; 9 positions match TRBD1. This CDR3 comprises 15 residues. V gave up 6 bases and J gave up 5 bases; unmatched junction bases: 11. In germline, CDR1 is MNHEY, CDR2 SVGAGI. The CDR3 nucleotides are TGTGCCAGCAGAGGAGGGACAGGGACCCGTCACGAGCAGTACTTC. Its translation: CASRGGTGTRHEQYF.

V gene TRBV9 combines with J gene TRBJ2-1; TRBD2 agrees at 13 bases. Germline CDR1 and CDR2: SGDLS and YYNGEE. V shed 4 bases and J 9 bases; nucleotides not matched to a gene: 7. The CDR3 runs to 15 residues. The CDR3, as DNA: TGTGCCAGCAGCCCGGTAGGACTAGCGGGAGTTGAGCAGTTCTTC. It is translated as CASSPVGLAGVEQFF.

The chain employs TRBV7-9 and TRBJ2-5; possibly TRBD1 for D (7 bases). Looked up from germline, CDR1 is SEHNR and CDR2 is FQNEAQ (reference sequence). The germline V and J ends were trimmed by 3 bases and 5 bases, with 13 bases remaining between them. The CDR3 loop spans 14 amino acids. CDR3 loop: CASSLAGGWETQYF. The CDR3 DNA reads TGTGCCAGCAGCTTGGCAGGGGGGTGGGAGACCCAGTACTTC. Full variable domain (remainder filled in from reference TRBV7-9 and TRBJ2-5): DTGVSQNPRHKITKRGQNVTFRCDPISEHNRLYWYRQTLGQGPEFLTYFQNEAQLEKSRLLSDRFSAERPKGSFSTLEIQRTEQGDSAMYLCASSLAGGWETQYFGPGTRLLVL.

A note on this clone: The junction shows a germline mismatch at one end, possibly a read error. The CDR3 DNA sequence: TGTGCCAGCAGCTTAGACCTAGCGGGAGTCTCTTTC. Translating it yields CASSLDLAGVSF. V is TRBV7-2 and J is TRBJ2-7; 10 nucleotides line up with TRBD2. Germline V gene lookup returns CDR1 SGHTA and CDR2 FQGNSA. This CDR3 has 12 amino acids.

The count of this clone is one. V usage is TRBV6-1 and J usage is TRBJ1-2; 10 bases match TRBD1. Germline V gene sequence: CDR1 MNHNS, CDR2 SASEGT. CDR3 length: 14 residues. V dropped 6 bases and J dropped 8; count of bases not matched to a gene: 9. In nucleotides, the CDR3 is TGTGCCAGCAGAGAGACAGGGGGCCCGGAGGGCTACACCTTC. Translation: CASRETGGPEGYTF.

V is TRBV29-1 and J is TRBJ2-5; 9 bases map to TRBD2. Germline V gene lookup returns CDR1 SQVTM and CDR2 ANQGSEA. This CDR3 has 15 amino acids. V was clipped by 6 bases and J by 0 bases; unmatched bases: 8. The CDR3 loop is CSVDRLAAYQETQYF. CDR3 in DNA: TGCAGCGTAGACCGACTAGCGGCGTACCAAGAGACCCAGTACTTC.

The rearrangement joins TRBV6-6 to TRBJ1-2; D gene uncertain. Germline V gene sequence: CDR1 MNHNY, CDR2 SVGAGI (reference sequence). The CDR3 contains 13 residues. V lost 4 bases to trimming and J lost 4 bases, with 10 bases between them. CDR3 bases: TGTGCCAGCAGTTTTACGGGCTTCTATGGCTACACCTTC. Translation gives CASSFTGFYGYTF.

V gene TRBV7-2 combines with J gene TRBJ1-5; D is uncertain. CDR1 and CDR2 from the germline V gene are SGHTA and FQGNSA. The germline V and J ends were trimmed by 4 bases and 4 bases, with 8 bases remaining between them. The CDR3 contains 13 residues. The DNA for the CDR3 is TGTGCCAGCAGCTCCAGCAATAATCAGCCCCAGCATTTT. This translates into CASSSSNNQPQHF.

Only one count was recorded for this clone. The chain has TRBV16 and TRBJ2-7, with 9 bases that match TRBD1. J gave up 6 bases and V 7 bases, and 13 bases lay outside the gene matches. Germline lookup yields CDR1 KGHSY and CDR2 FQNENV. The CDR3 sequence is 15 residues long. CDR3 region: CASTLSSGTGIEQYF. CDR3 nucleotides: TGTGCCAGCACGCTATCATCCGGGACAGGGATCGAGCAGTACTTC.

The J gene is TRBJ1-1, the V gene TRBV13, with 7 bases lining up with TRBD1. V lost 0 bases, J lost 7 bases, and 2 bases stayed unmatched. The germline V gene has CDR1 PRHDT and CDR2 FYEKMQ (reference sequence). This CDR3 contains 13 residues. CDR3 region: CASSLGRDSEAFF. CDR3 sequence (DNA): TGTGCCAGCAGCTTAGGAAGGGACAGTGAAGCTTTCTTT.

The chain carries TRBV7-9 and TRBJ1-1; TRBD1 might be the D (6 bases). This CDR3 is 15 amino acids long. Germline V gene lookup returns CDR1 SEHNR and CDR2 FQNEAQ (reference sequence). The V and J ends lost 3 bases and 6 bases respectively, with 17 bases between them. The CDR3 spells CASSFRTEPDPEAFF. DNA of the CDR3: TGTGCCAGCAGCTTTAGGACAGAACCTGATCCTGAAGCTTTCTTT.

This clone was counted once. The chain employs TRBV29-1 and TRBJ2-2; 7 nucleotides agree with TRBD1. Per the germline V gene, CDR1 is SQVTM and CDR2 is ANQGSEA. This CDR3 region has 14 residues. Germline trimming cut 3 bases from V and 1 base from J; bases unmatched to any gene: 2. DNA for the CDR3: TGCAGCGTTGATAGGACAGGGAACACCGGGGAGCTGTTTTTT. The encoded protein is CSVDRTGNTGELFF.

In its sample, this clone is large (0.1 to 1%). The gene calls are TRBV7-6 and TRBJ1-2; D is ambiguous. Germline V CDR1 and CDR2: SGHVS, FNYEAQ. The V end lost 5 bases, the J end lost 5 bases, and 15 bases lay between the germline ends. This CDR3 contains 14 residues. Written as DNA, the CDR3 is TGTGCCAGCAGCCCGGAGACGGTTGGTTATGGCTACACCTTC. This sequence encodes CASSPETVGYGYTF.

The rearrangement links TRBV10-2 to TRBJ1-1; maybe TRBD1 (6 bases). CDR3 length equals 14 residues. Trimming shortened V by 8 bases and J by 0 bases, and 13 bases separated the two germline ends. The germline gives CDR1 WSHSY, CDR2 SAAADI. The CDR3 DNA is TGCGCCAGCTCCCGGACAGTTATGAACACTGAAGCTTTCTTT. This gives the protein CASSRTVMNTEAFF.

The V gene is TRBV5-6, the J gene TRBJ1-1; D uncertain. Trimming left V 3 bases short and J 5 bases short, with 14 bases between. The CDR3 is 14 amino acids. The V gene's germline CDR1 is SGHDT and CDR2 YYEEEE. CDR3 residues: CASSSTRTLTEAFF. In DNA form, the CDR3 reads TGTGCCAGCAGCTCGACCCGGACCCTAACTGAAGCTTTCTTT. Looking up the rest from reference TRBV5-6 and TRBJ1-1 gives the full variable domain: DAGVTQSPTHLIKTRGQQVTLRCSPKSGHDTVSWYQQALGQGPQFIFQYYEEEERQRGNFPDRFSGHQFPNYSSELNVNALLLGDSALYLCASSSTRTLTEAFFGQGTRLTVV.

V and J are TRBV7-9 and TRBJ1-2, with 8 bases matching TRBD1. Germline CDR1 reads SEHNR; CDR2 reads FQNEAQ (reference sequence). CDR3 length: 15 amino acids. Losses at the gene ends were 1 base for V and 1 base for J; bases not matched to a gene: 2. This CDR3 is CASSLGQGLNYGYTF. CDR3 DNA: TGTGCCAGCAGCTTAGGACAGGGGCTTAACTATGGCTACACCTTC.

The gene calls are TRBV5-1 and TRBJ2-7; TRBD2 matches at 12 bases. V lost 4 bases to trimming and J lost 4 bases; unmatched junction nucleotides: 6. CDR1 and CDR2 from the germline V gene are SGHRS and YFSETQ. The CDR3 has 15 residues. The CDR3: CASSTGLAGRYEQYF. CDR3 coding DNA: TGCGCCAGCAGCACAGGACTAGCGGGAAGGTACGAGCAGTACTTC.

This chain joins TRBV10-2 and TRBJ1-2; D gene ambiguous. The germline V and J ends were trimmed by 7 bases and 3 bases, with 15 bases remaining between them. There are 14 residues in the CDR3. The germline V gene encodes CDR1 WSHSY and CDR2 SAAADI. The CDR3 nucleotides read TGCGCCAGCACCTATGACAAGGTGTACTATGGCTACACCTTC. Its translation is CASTYDKVYYGYTF.

As DNA, the CDR3 is TGTGCCAGCAGCCGCAGTCGGGACAGGGACTCACCCCTCCACTTT. This translates into CASSRSRDRDSPLHF. The chain joins TRBV6-5 to TRBJ1-6, with 9 nucleotides matching TRBD1. The V and J ends lost 6 bases and 10 bases, in that order; junction bases with no gene match: 10. The CDR3 is 15 residues long. Germline V gene data show CDR1 as MNHEY and CDR2 as SVGAGI.

V is TRBV5-6 and J is TRBJ2-7; D may be TRBD1 (5 bases). The length of the CDR3 is 15 residues. Trimming removed 0 bases at V and 5 bases at J, with 15 bases between. Germline assignment: CDR1 SGHDT and CDR2 YYEEEE. The CDR3 here is CASSLAVEWGNEQYF. As DNA, the CDR3 is TGTGCCAGCAGCTTGGCGGTAGAGTGGGGCAACGAGCAGTACTTC.

This clone is categorized as medium-sized. This chain connects TRBV2 to TRBJ2-7; D call uncertain. CDR3 length equals 17 residues. Trimming cost V 2 bases and J 3 bases, with 20 bases left between them. Looked up from germline, CDR1 is SNHLY and CDR2 is FYNNEI. The CDR3 here is CASSEFETPYTFYEQYF. CDR3 DNA: TGTGCCAGCAGTGAATTTGAGACCCCCTACACCTTCTACGAGCAGTACTTC.

This rearrangement joins TRBV11-2 to TRBJ1-1; unclear D gene. Trimming shortened V by 0 bases and J by 8 bases, and 7 bases separated the two germline ends. CDR1 is SGHAT and CDR2 is FQNNGV in the germline V gene. The CDR3 has 12 amino acids. The CDR3 loop is CASSLEWTEAFF. In nucleotides, the CDR3 is TGTGCCAGCAGCTTAGAGTGGACGGAAGCTTTCTTT.